The clone carrying this T cell receptor beta chain was recorded a few times. Its target is not known. The data were obtained in a study of cytomegalovirus exposure and HLA in healthy donors. Notes on the study in general: Immune exposure was documented only through CMV serostatus. Prediction of most subjects' HLA-A and HLA-B alleles by TCR beta sequences was reportedly accurate. The study put some 160 TCR beta chains on its list as cytomegalovirus-associated. Likely technical artifact: a cluster of highly shared sequence variants.

The primer mix had 60 Vbeta and 13 Jbeta primers. Sequencing was performed with immunoSEQ multiplex PCR; in TCRdb, only in-frame clones are kept and a portion is missing. Among under 150,000 clones listed, about 10% were seen once. Germline V gene data show CDR1 as SGHRS and CDR2 as YFSETQ. The CDR3 contains 14 residues. V trimming: 4 bases; J trimming: 7 bases; junction bases outside the gene matches: 7. The TCR sequence derives from a man younger than 45 in good health and CMV-seronegative. The rearrangement links TRBV5-1 to TRBJ2-2; 7 bases fit TRBD1. The sequenced sample was PBMCs. The CDR3, as DNA: TGCGCCAGCAGCCGTGGACAGGCGGTCGGGGAGCTGTTTTTT. This sequence encodes CASSRGQAVGELFF.